Presented here are 32 T cell receptor beta chains from one specimen sequenced in a study of cytomegalovirus exposure and HLA in healthy donors (dated by TCRdb to 2015 to 2018). Libraries were made using the immunoSEQ multiplex PCR assay. For the multiplex PCR, a mixture combining 60 forward primers for TCR Vbeta segments and 13 reverse primers for TCR Jbeta segments was used. In TCRdb, the immuneACCESS table is reduced to in-frame sequences with V and J assigned. These tables do not hold every clone; where another copy was compared, an unresolved V gene accounts for under half, and the others remain unexplained. The table for this sample records about 92,000 clones. The ten largest make up 15% of the sample. The sample was PBMCs. Receptors were obtained from a man aged 45-65 years in good health and CMV-seropositive.

The J gene is TRBJ2-7, the V gene TRBV11-3; D uncertain. The CDR3 has 13 residues. V shed 5 bases and J shed 3 bases, with 11 bases lying between them. The germline CDR1 and CDR2 sequences are SGHNT and YENEEA. The CDR3 reads CASSKGGDYEQYV. CDR3 coding DNA: TGTGCCAGCAGCAAGGGTGGGGACTACGAGCAGTACGTC.

The V and J genes are TRBV5-5 and TRBJ2-7; a possible D gene is TRBD2 (6 bases). CDR1 is SGHKS and CDR2 is YYEKEE in the germline V gene (reference sequence). V shed 5 bases and J shed 4 bases, with 25 bases lying between them. CDR3 length: 17 amino acids. The CDR3 spells CASRTLEGTPGRYEQYF. CDR3 coding DNA: TGTGCCAGCAGGACCTTGGAGGGGACGCCAGGACGGTACGAGCAGTACTTC.

Turning to this clone: A junction end diverges from the germline sequence, so it may reflect a read error. This sequence joins TRBV7-7 and TRBJ2-1; a weak D match, TRBD2 (5 bases). CDR3 length: 15 amino acids. CDR1 SSHAT and CDR2 FNYEAQ come from the germline V gene (reference sequence). The CDR3: CASSFALGAYNEQFF. CDR3 in DNA: TGTGCTAGCAGCTTCGCCCTCGGGGCCTACAATGAGCAGTTCTTC.

The chain has TRBV7-2 and TRBJ2-5; D ambiguous. V was shortened by 1 base and J by 5 bases, with 8 bases between the two germline ends. This CDR3 is 13 amino acids long. Germline V gene data show CDR1 as SGHTA and CDR2 as FQGNSA. CDR3 coding DNA: TGTGCCAGCAGCTTAGGCGGTTTCGAGACCCAGTACTTC. Protein product: CASSLGGFETQYF.

The chain combines TRBV6-5 with TRBJ1-5, with a weak D call TRBD1 (5 bases). CDR1 and CDR2 (germline): MNHEY, SVGAGI. CDR3 length: 15 amino acids. Trimming stripped 0 bases from V and 3 bases from J, with 9 bases between. The CDR3 sequence is CASSYSWGPNQPQHF. DNA of the CDR3: TGTGCCAGCAGTTACTCGTGGGGCCCCAATCAGCCCCAGCATTTT.

Here the CDR3 DNA reads TGCGCCAGCAGCCAAGATAATAGCGGCTCCACCGGGGAGCTGTTTTTT. Its protein product is CASSQDNSGSTGELFF. This chain joins TRBV4-1 and TRBJ2-2; maybe TRBD2 (6 bases). This CDR3 spans 16 amino acids. In germline, CDR1 is MGHRA, CDR2 YSYEKL. The V end lost 0 bases, the J end lost 4 bases, and 12 bases lay between the germline ends.

The DNA of the CDR3 is TGTGCCAGCAGCTTAGTCATCAACCGGGCTAGCAACCCCGCCTACGAGCAGTACTTC. Protein product: CASSLVINRASNPAYEQYF. This chain joins TRBV7-2 and TRBJ2-7, with D possibly TRBD2 on 5 matching bases. Germline V lookup: CDR1 SGHTA, CDR2 FQGNSA. V lost 1 base, J lost 2 bases, and 24 bases lay in between. The CDR3 is made up of 19 amino acids.

The chain links TRBV7-9 to TRBJ1-2; 8 bases are shared with TRBD1. CDR1 is SEHNR and CDR2 is FQNEAQ in the germline V gene (reference sequence). CDR3 length: 14 residues. Losses at the gene ends were 1 base for V and 7 bases for J; bases not matched to a gene: 5. DNA for the CDR3: TGTGCCAGCAGCTTAGTAGGGGACAGGTTTGGCTACACCTTC. The encoded protein is CASSLVGDRFGYTF.

The V and J genes are TRBV5-1 and TRBJ2-7; 8 positions agree with TRBD1. The V gene end was trimmed by 7 bases and the J gene end by 0 bases; junction bases not matched to a gene: 3. This CDR3 contains 13 residues. CDR1 is SGHRS and CDR2 is YFSETQ in the germline V gene. The DNA of the CDR3 is TGCGCCAGCTCCAGGGGGCTCTCCTACGAGCAGTACTTC. This gives the protein CASSRGLSYEQYF. Full variable domain (remainder filled in from reference TRBV5-1 and TRBJ2-7): KAGVTQTPRYLIKTRGQQVTLSCSPISGHRSVSWYQQTPGQGLQFLFEYFSETQRNKGNFPGRFSGRQFSNSRSEMNVSTLELGDSALYLCASSRGLSYEQYFGPGTRLTVT.

V is TRBV28 and J is TRBJ1-1; D remains unclear. Germline V gene lookup returns CDR1 MDHEN and CDR2 SYDVKM. The CDR3 extends over 14 amino acids. V was cut by 3 bases and J by 5 bases, with 13 bases left in between. The CDR3 DNA is TGTGCCAGCAGTTTCCAACTCGGACTTACTGAAGCTTTCTTT. It yields the protein CASSFQLGLTEAFF.

The V and J genes are TRBV11-2 and TRBJ1-1, with a tentative D call TRBD1 (6 bases). Looked up from germline, CDR1 is SGHAT and CDR2 is FQNNGV. This CDR3 spans 16 amino acids. Trimming left V 4 bases short and J 3 bases short, with 18 bases between. CDR3 nucleotides: TGTGCCAGCAGCTATCGACAGGCAGGAACCGACACTGAAGCTTTCTTT. This codes for CASSYRQAGTDTEAFF.

Here the CDR3 reads CASSVAPGQDSPQHF. CDR3 bases: TGTGCCAGCAGCGTAGCTCCGGGACAGGATTCGCCCCAGCATTTT. The rearrangement uses TRBV9 and TRBJ1-5; 8 bases line up with TRBD1. CDR1 is SGDLS and CDR2 is YYNGEE in the germline V gene. The CDR3 runs to 15 residues. Trimming at V came to 0 bases and at J to 9 bases, leaving 8 bases not matched to a gene.

The chain's CDR3 is CASSLGGDRVNTEAFF. CDR3 DNA sequence: TGTGCCAGCAGCTTGGGCGGCGACAGGGTGAACACTGAAGCTTTCTTT. The V call is TRBV5-4, the J call TRBJ1-1, with 7 bases aligning to TRBD1. Germline lookup yields CDR1 SGHNT and CDR2 YYREEE (reference sequence). This CDR3 comprises 16 residues. J lost 0 bases, V lost 0 bases, and 5 bases had no gene match.

The J gene is TRBJ1-3, the V gene TRBV18; D perhaps matches TRBD1 (5 bases). Between the trimmed V and J ends, which lost 3 bases and 0 bases, there was a span of 12 bases. The germline gives CDR1 KGHSH, CDR2 LQKENI. The CDR3 loop spans 16 amino acids. The CDR3, as DNA: TGTGCCAGCTCACCGGTAGGACAAAGCTCTGGAAACACCATATATTTT. This encodes CASSPVGQSSGNTIYF.

The rearrangement joins TRBV4-2 to TRBJ1-1; 7 positions agree with TRBD1. The CDR3 sequence is 17 residues long. The ends lost 0 bases at V and 1 base at J; junction bases unmatched: 8. Germline CDR1 LGHNA, CDR2 YNFKEQ. CDR3 sequence (DNA): TGTGCCAGCAGCCAAGAAGAAGGGGACAGAGAGAACACTGAAGCTTTCTTT. This gives the protein CASSQEEGDRENTEAFF.

The chain uses TRBV4-3 and TRBJ1-1, with TRBD1 matching 7 bases. The V gene end was trimmed by 1 base and the J gene end by 5 bases; junction bases not matched to a gene: 16. CDR3 length: 18 residues. Per the germline V gene, CDR1 is LGHNA and CDR2 is YSLEER. CDR3 residues: CASSQASPQTGLWTEAFF. The CDR3 nucleotides are TGCGCCAGCAGCCAAGCGAGCCCTCAGACAGGGCTATGGACTGAAGCTTTCTTT.

The chain has TRBV5-4 and TRBJ2-3, with 7 bases lining up with TRBD2. This CDR3 contains 16 residues. V shed 4 bases and J 3 bases; nucleotides not matched to a gene: 11. Germline values: CDR1 SGHNT, CDR2 YYREEE (reference sequence). CDR3 residues: CASSQPGRGRTDTQYF. CDR3 bases: TGTGCCAGCAGCCAGCCAGGGAGGGGTCGGACAGATACGCAGTATTTT.

V is TRBV20-1 and J is TRBJ2-1; possibly TRBD1 for D (5 bases). The CDR3 has 11 amino acids. CDR1 DFQATT and CDR2 SNEGSKA come from the germline V gene (reference sequence). V gave up 5 bases and J gave up 8 bases, with 10 bases separating them. The CDR3 sequence: CSAPGIDEQFF. CDR3 coding DNA: TGCAGTGCTCCAGGGATCGATGAGCAGTTCTTC.

The J gene is TRBJ1-2, the V gene TRBV15; no reliable D call. CDR3 length: 14 residues. CDR1 is LNHNV, CDR2 YYDKDF, per germline (reference sequence). Trimming cost V 0 bases and J 4 bases, with 9 bases left between them. CDR3 residues: CATSRDSDSYGYTF. DNA of the CDR3: TGTGCCACCAGCAGAGATAGTGACTCCTATGGCTACACCTTC.

The rearrangement joins TRBV4-3 to TRBJ2-7; tentatively, D is TRBD2 (5 bases). V was clipped by 0 bases and J by 7 bases, with 13 bases between them. Germline CDR1 LGHNA, CDR2 YSLEER. The CDR3 totals 14 residues. In DNA, the CDR3 is TGCGCCAGCAGCCAAGAAGGAGGCAGAAGAGAGCAGTACTTC. This gives the protein CASSQEGGRREQYF.

The chain couples TRBV5-1 to TRBJ2-5, with 14 bases lining up with TRBD2. Germline V lookup: CDR1 SGHRS, CDR2 YFSETQ. CDR3 length: 16 residues. V trimming: 6 bases; J trimming: 4 bases; junction bases outside the gene matches: 8. The CDR3 spells CASTEGLAGGSETQYF. In DNA, the CDR3 is TGCGCCAGCACCGAAGGACTAGCGGGAGGCTCAGAGACCCAGTACTTC.

The chain links TRBV10-3 to TRBJ1-1, with 11 bases that match TRBD1. V shed 0 bases, J shed 8 bases, and the junction held 5 bases outside the gene matches. This CDR3 contains 15 residues. The germline V gene encodes CDR1 ENHRY and CDR2 SYGVKD. The CDR3 bases are TGTGCCATCAGTGAGTCGAGGACAGGGGGCTCCGAAGCTTTCTTT. This codes for CAISESRTGGSEAFF.

Comment on this clone: One junction end disagrees with the germline gene, perhaps due to a read error. The rearrangement links TRBV27 to TRBJ1-1; 8 bases agree with TRBD1. Germline V gene lookup returns CDR1 MNHEY and CDR2 SMNVEV (reference sequence). This CDR3 is built from 13 residues. The CDR3 nucleotides are TGTGCCAGCAGTTTATGGACAGGGATGGAAGCCTTCTTT. As protein: CASSLWTGMEAFF.

The V and J genes are TRBV30 and TRBJ1-2; the D gene is possibly TRBD1 (6 bases). Germline V gives CDR1 GTSNPN, CDR2 SVGIG (reference sequence). There are 13 residues in the CDR3. Trimming took 2 bases from V and 13 from J, leaving 20 bases between them. The CDR3 DNA follows: TGTGCCTGGAGTCGGATAGGAGCAGGGGCGACCACCTTC. This translates into CAWSRIGAGATTF.

The chain links TRBV5-4 to TRBJ2-5, with 8 positions matching TRBD1. V shed 4 bases, J shed 2 bases, and the junction held 7 bases outside the gene matches. Looked up from germline, CDR1 is SGHNT and CDR2 is YYREEE (reference sequence). The CDR3 covers 15 residues. In DNA form, the CDR3 reads TGTGCCAGCAGCCGGACAGGGAGTGTTCAAGAGACCCAGTACTTC. Its translation is CASSRTGSVQETQYF.

Concerning this clone itself: At the DNA level, this CDR3 is encoded by other sequences in the same sample as well. This rearrangement joins TRBV4-1 to TRBJ2-4; tentatively, D is TRBD2 (6 bases). Germline lookup yields CDR1 MGHRA and CDR2 YSYEKL. Trimming removed 0 bases at V and 9 bases at J, with 12 bases between. CDR3 length: 14 residues. CDR3 DNA sequence: TGCGCCAGCAGCCAAGATCCACTGGGAGGCATTCAGTACTTC. This encodes CASSQDPLGGIQYF.

The chain employs TRBV10-3 and TRBJ1-2, with 7 bases aligning to TRBD1. The CDR3 covers 13 residues. The V and J ends lost 3 bases and 8 bases, in that order; junction bases with no gene match: 6. Germline V CDR1 and CDR2: ENHRY, SYGVKD. The CDR3 DNA reads TGTGCCATCAGTGATTCCGGACAGGCCGGCTACACCTTC. Its protein is CAISDSGQAGYTF.

The gene calls are TRBV6-1 and TRBJ2-7; D gene uncertain. This CDR3 is 14 amino acids long. The V gene lost 5 bases and the J gene lost 2 bases, with 13 bases spanning the gap. Germline assignment: CDR1 MNHNS and CDR2 SASEGT. In nucleotides, the CDR3 is TGTGCCAGCAGTTTGGCCTCTGGCCCCTACGAGCAGTACTTC. It yields the protein CASSLASGPYEQYF.

Here the CDR3 reads CASSIGGGENTIYF. The DNA for the CDR3 is TGTGCCAGTAGTATCGGCGGGGGCGAAAACACCATATATTTT. This sequence joins TRBV19 and TRBJ1-3; a weak D match, TRBD1 (6 bases). This CDR3 comprises 14 residues. Germline CDR1 and CDR2: LNHDA and SQIVND (reference sequence). Trimming removed 3 bases from V and 6 bases from J, with 12 bases in between.

This chain uses TRBV7-2 with TRBJ1-4; 8 positions agree with TRBD1. In germline, CDR1 is SGHTA, CDR2 FQGNSA. J gave up 3 bases and V 2 bases, and 2 bases lay outside the gene matches. This CDR3 has 15 amino acids. The CDR3 DNA sequence: TGTGCCAGCAGCTTAACACAGGGGGCTAATGAAAAACTGTTTTTT. It translates to CASSLTQGANEKLFF.

The V and J genes are TRBV25-1 and TRBJ1-3; 7 nucleotides match TRBD1. CDR1 and CDR2 (germline): MGHDK, SYGVNS. Trimming at V came to 4 bases and at J to 8 bases, leaving 11 bases not matched to a gene. This CDR3 has 15 residues. Here the CDR3 DNA reads TGTGCCAGCAGTGCTACAGGGGAATTAATGGACACCATATATTTT. It specifies CASSATGELMDTIYF.

This rearrangement joins TRBV7-2 to TRBJ2-1; D uncertain. Trimming took 7 bases from V and 7 from J, leaving 14 bases between them. The CDR3 sequence is 13 residues long. The germline CDR1 and CDR2 sequences are SGHTA and FQGNSA. The CDR3 DNA sequence: TGTGCCAGCAACTACCTCAACCCAAATGAGCAGTTCTTC. Encoded protein: CASNYLNPNEQFF.